Below, 18 T cell receptor beta chains from the same sample are listed, as sequenced in a study of shared T cell receptors in the human thymus. Profiling relied on immunoSEQ multiplex PCR, and the TCRdb table lists in-frame clones only, not all of them. The sample holds about 540,000 clones, more than 75% seen once. The same data also went into a second study, on human thymus T cells.

Sequenced sample: thymocytes. The receptors stem from a boy under three years old with a congenital heart defect.

This clone was found a few times. This chain joins TRBV7-8 and TRBJ2-1; possibly TRBD2 for D (6 bases). Germline assignment: CDR1 SGHVS and CDR2 FQNEAQ. V gave up 8 bases and J gave up 2 bases, with 13 bases separating them. This CDR3 comprises 14 residues. The CDR3 DNA reads TGTGCCAGCGGGTGGGGGGTAGCCTACAATGAGCAGTTCTTC. Translation gives CASGWGVAYNEQFF.

V gene TRBV27 combines with J gene TRBJ2-7; TRBD1 aligns across 12 bases. V was pared by 4 bases and J by 6 bases, with 16 bases of the junction left unmatched. The CDR3 totals 18 residues. Germline CDR1 is MNHEY and CDR2 is SMNVEV (reference sequence). In nucleotides, the CDR3 is TGTGCCAGCAGTTCCTCCCGGGACAGGGGGCGCGTCCCCTCCGAGCAGTACTTC. It translates to CASSSSRDRGRVPSEQYF.

The chain combines TRBV15 with TRBJ2-1; 14 bases match TRBD2. Per the germline V gene, CDR1 is LNHNV and CDR2 is YYDKDF (reference sequence). The CDR3 length is 17 residues. Trimming removed 1 base from V and 7 bases from J; junction bases left unmatched: 6. The CDR3 is CATSRGGLAGGPNEQFF. Here the CDR3 DNA reads TGTGCCACCAGCAGAGGAGGACTAGCGGGAGGCCCAAATGAGCAGTTCTTC.

The chain links TRBV19 to TRBJ1-5; D may be TRBD1 (5 bases). Germline loops: CDR1 LNHDA, CDR2 SQIVND (reference sequence). Between the trimmed V and J ends, which lost 3 bases and 5 bases, there was a span of 11 bases. The CDR3 consists of 14 residues. The CDR3 sequence is CASSMGGTHQPQHF. The CDR3, as DNA: TGTGCCAGTAGTATGGGGGGGACGCATCAGCCCCAGCATTTT.

This chain uses TRBV27 with TRBJ1-6; the D gene is possibly TRBD1 (5 bases). From germline, CDR1 is MNHEY and CDR2 SMNVEV (reference sequence). The germline V and J ends were trimmed by 6 bases and 7 bases, with 19 bases remaining between them. The CDR3 spans 16 residues. The CDR3: CASSPVAGWANSPLHF. CDR3 nucleotide sequence: TGTGCCAGCAGCCCCGTCGCAGGGTGGGCAAATTCACCCCTCCACTTT.

The V and J genes are TRBV19 and TRBJ1-5, with 7 bases lining up with TRBD1. The CDR3 extends over 16 amino acids. Germline V lookup: CDR1 LNHDA, CDR2 SQIVND (reference sequence). With V trimmed by 9 bases and J by 3 bases, 14 bases remained unmatched. The CDR3 DNA reads TGTGCCAGCGCTGGACAGGCCGGGTGGGTCAATCAGCCCCAGCATTTT. It specifies CASAGQAGWVNQPQHF.

J is TRBJ2-3 and V is TRBV5-1; 7 positions agree with TRBD2. Per the germline V gene, CDR1 is SGHRS and CDR2 is YFSETQ. V was pared by 0 bases and J by 3 bases, with 10 bases of the junction left unmatched. The CDR3 spans 17 residues. CDR3 region: CASSLAPNAGETDTQYF. CDR3 DNA: TGCGCCAGCAGCTTGGCCCCCAACGCGGGAGAAACAGATACGCAGTATTTT.

This clone was picked up a small number of times. The rearrangement joins TRBV6-1 to TRBJ2-7; 7 bases align to TRBD2. The V gene's germline CDR1 is MNHNS and CDR2 SASEGT. This CDR3 has 14 residues. V was clipped by 4 bases and J by 2 bases; unmatched bases: 5. The CDR3 DNA follows: TGTGCCAGCAGTGGGGGGGGAGCGACCTACGAGCAGTACTTC. Its protein product is CASSGGGATYEQYF.

The rearrangement links TRBV28 to TRBJ1-5; possible D gene TRBD1, 5 bases. V was trimmed by 7 bases and J by 2 bases, leaving 21 bases between them. The length of the CDR3 is 17 residues. Germline V gives CDR1 MDHEN, CDR2 SYDVKM. CDR3 nucleotide sequence: TGTGCCAGCAATCTCCACGAAGGGGTCCTTGGCAATCAGCCCCAGCATTTT. The encoded protein is CASNLHEGVLGNQPQHF.

V is TRBV7-9 and J is TRBJ2-1; the match to TRBD2 covers 10 bases. J gave up 4 bases and V 5 bases, and 11 bases lay outside the gene matches. The CDR3 consists of 17 residues. Germline CDR1 is SEHNR and CDR2 is FQNEAQ (reference sequence). The CDR3 here is CASSRALAGAWYNEQFF. The DNA of the CDR3 is TGTGCCAGCAGCCGAGCTCTAGCGGGAGCCTGGTACAATGAGCAGTTCTTC.

The V gene is TRBV10-1, the J gene TRBJ2-1; TRBD1 agrees at 11 bases. This CDR3 spans 18 amino acids. Per germline, CDR1 WNHNN and CDR2 SYGVQD (reference sequence). J lost 3 bases, V lost 8 bases, and 15 bases had no gene match. In DNA form, the CDR3 reads TGCGCCAGCGGTTCGGGGACAGGGGGTTTTTGGGACTACAATGAGCAGTTCTTC. Its translation is CASGSGTGGFWDYNEQFF.

This clone appeared a single time. This chain connects TRBV19 to TRBJ2-2; TRBD1 aligns across 7 bases. Germline V gene data show CDR1 as LNHDA and CDR2 as SQIVND (reference sequence). The CDR3 contains 16 residues. V was pared by 1 base and J by 6 bases, with 8 bases of the junction left unmatched. The CDR3 bases are TGTGCCAGTAGTATAGGCAACAGGGGCTATCCCGGGGAGCTGTTTTTT. Translated, it gives CASSIGNRGYPGELFF. The whole variable domain, remainder taken from reference TRBV19 and TRBJ2-2, is DGGITQSPKYLFRKEGQNVTLSCEQNLNHDAMYWYRQDPGQGLRLIYYSQIVNDFQKGDIAEGYSVSREKKESFPLTVTSAQKNPTAFYLCASSIGNRGYPGELFFGEGSRLTVL.

This sequence joins TRBV29-1 and TRBJ2-3; 9 bases fit TRBD1. After removal of 7 bases from V and 3 bases from J, the junction contained 14 bases not matched to a gene. The CDR3 has 16 amino acids. The germline CDR1 and CDR2 sequences are SQVTM and ANQGSEA. CDR3: CSAAGQGRVRTDTQYF. The CDR3 region has the DNA TGCAGCGCTGCGGGACAGGGAAGGGTCCGGACAGATACGCAGTATTTT.

In nucleotides, the CDR3 is TGTGCCAGCCGACGGGACTTTCGGTACAATGAGCAGTTCTTC. Amino acid sequence: CASRRDFRYNEQFF. The gene calls are TRBV19 and TRBJ2-1; the D gene is possibly TRBD2 (6 bases). The germline V and J ends were trimmed by 9 bases and 4 bases, with 16 bases remaining between them. This CDR3 has 14 residues. The germline V gene has CDR1 LNHDA and CDR2 SQIVND (reference sequence). Using reference TRBV19 and TRBJ2-1 for the parts outside the CDR3, the full variable domain is DGGITQSPKYLFRKEGQNVTLSCEQNLNHDAMYWYRQDPGQGLRLIYYSQIVNDFQKGDIAEGYSVSREKKESFPLTVTSAQKNPTAFYLCASRRDFRYNEQFFGPGTRLTVL.

This clone was detected once. The CDR3 reads CQGSQETQYF. In DNA form, the CDR3 reads TGCCAGGGATCCCAAGAGACCCAGTACTTC. The chain carries TRBV20-1 and TRBJ2-5, with D perhaps matching TRBD1 (5 bases). Germline V CDR1 and CDR2: DFQATT, SNEGSKA (reference sequence). This CDR3 comprises 10 residues.

The chain joins TRBV19 to TRBJ2-7; the D gene is possibly TRBD1 (6 bases). Germline CDR1 LNHDA, CDR2 SQIVND (reference sequence). This CDR3 is 13 amino acids long. V was shortened by 3 bases and J by 3 bases, with 9 bases between the two germline ends. This CDR3 is CASSMEQGYEQYF. The CDR3 bases are TGTGCCAGTAGTATGGAACAGGGCTACGAGCAGTACTTC.

This chain connects TRBV15 to TRBJ1-5; maybe TRBD1 (6 bases). Trimming took off 0 bases at V and 7 bases at J, with 10 bases between the two ends. Germline assignment: CDR1 LNHNV and CDR2 YYDKDF (reference sequence). This CDR3 region has 14 residues. For the CDR3, the DNA is TGTGCCACCAGCAGAGAACAGGGTGACCAGCCCCAGCATTTT. Its protein product is CATSREQGDQPQHF.

The rearrangement links TRBV28 to TRBJ1-1; 7 bases agree with TRBD1. Germline V gives CDR1 MDHEN, CDR2 SYDVKM. The CDR3 spans 16 residues. Trimming removed 7 bases from V and 1 base from J; junction bases left unmatched: 12. CDR3 loop: CASTIEGAEGNTEAFF. As DNA, the CDR3 is TGTGCCAGCACCATAGAGGGGGCAGAGGGGAACACTGAAGCTTTCTTT.